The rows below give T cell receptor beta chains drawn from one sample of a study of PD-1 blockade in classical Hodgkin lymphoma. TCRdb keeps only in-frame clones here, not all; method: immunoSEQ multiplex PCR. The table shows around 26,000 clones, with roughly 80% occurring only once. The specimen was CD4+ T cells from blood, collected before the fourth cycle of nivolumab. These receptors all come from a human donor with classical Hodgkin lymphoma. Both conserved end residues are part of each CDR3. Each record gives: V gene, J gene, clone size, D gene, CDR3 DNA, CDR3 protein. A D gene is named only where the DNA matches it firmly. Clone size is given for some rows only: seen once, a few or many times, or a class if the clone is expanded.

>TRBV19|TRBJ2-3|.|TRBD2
TGTGCCAGTAGTATTGGACTAGCGGGGGGCACTAGCACAGATACGCAGTATTTT
CASSIGLAGGTSTDTQYF
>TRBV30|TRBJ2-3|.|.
TGTGCCTGGAGTGATCGGGGAAGGCCAGATACGCAGTATTTT
CAWSDRGRPDTQYF
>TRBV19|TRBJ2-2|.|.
TGTGCCAGTAGTCAGGGGTTCACCGGGGAGCTGTTTTTT
CASSQGFTGELFF
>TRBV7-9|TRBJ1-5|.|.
TGTGCCAGCAGCATCGGGGGGAGTAATCAGCCCCAGCATTTT
CASSIGGSNQPQHF
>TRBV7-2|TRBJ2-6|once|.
TGTGCCAGCAGCCTGAGAGAGTCCGGGGCCAACGTCCTGACTTTC
CASSLRESGANVLTF
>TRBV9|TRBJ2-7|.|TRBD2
TGTGCCAGCAGCCCGACTAGCGGGGGGTACGAGCAGTACTTC
CASSPTSGGYEQYF
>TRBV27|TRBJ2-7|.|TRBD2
TGTGCCAGCAGAGTGAGGTCGGGACTAGCGGGGTCCTACGAGCAGTACTTC
CASRVRSGLAGSYEQYF
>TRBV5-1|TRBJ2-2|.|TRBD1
TGCGCCAGCAAACAGGGGGCGCCGCCCGGGGAGCTGTTTTTT
CASKQGAPPGELFF
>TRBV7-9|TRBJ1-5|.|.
TGTGCCAGTAATCGGGGTAATCAGCCCCAGCATTTT
CASNRGNQPQHF
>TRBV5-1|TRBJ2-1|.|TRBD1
TGCGCCAGCAGCCGGACAGGGGGGCCATACGATGAGCAGTTCTTC
CASSRTGGPYDEQFF
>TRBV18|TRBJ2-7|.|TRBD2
TGTGCCAGCTCACCACGTCCAGCGGGGGACCTCTACGAGCAGTACTTC
CASSPRPAGDLYEQYF
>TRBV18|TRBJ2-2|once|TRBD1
TGTGCCAGCTCCCCCGGGACAGAAAACACCGGGGAGCTGTTTTTT
CASSPGTENTGELFF
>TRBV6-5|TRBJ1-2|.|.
TGTGCCAGCAGGCAGGGACTCGGGTATGGCTACACCTTC
CASRQGLGYGYTF
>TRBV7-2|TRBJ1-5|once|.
TGTGCCAGCAGCTCGGGGGGAACGGACAATCAGCCCCAGCATTTT
CASSSGGTDNQPQHF
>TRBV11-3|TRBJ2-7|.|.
TGTGCCAGCAGCTTAGAAAGGGGAGTCGAGCAGTACTTC
CASSLERGVEQYF
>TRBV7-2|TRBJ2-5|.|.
TGTGCCAGCAGCTTAGTTGGCGGGCAAGAGACCCAGTACTTC
CASSLVGGQETQYF
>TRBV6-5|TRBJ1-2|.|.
TGTGCCAGCAGTTACTCACTATCGACGCCTGGCTACACCTTC
CASSYSLSTPGYTF
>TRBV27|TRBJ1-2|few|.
TGTGCCAGCAGAACTGTGGACCGTCCAGGATATGGCTACACCTTC
CASRTVDRPGYGYTF
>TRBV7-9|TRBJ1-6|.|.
TGTGCCAGCAGCTCTTACACAGGGACCAGCTCCTATAATTCACCCCTCCACTTT
CASSSYTGTSSYNSPLHF
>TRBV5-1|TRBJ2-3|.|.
TGCGCCAGCAGCGCCGGACAGAGCACAGATACGCAGTATTTT
CASSAGQSTDTQYF
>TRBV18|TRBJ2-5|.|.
TGTGCCAGCTCACCTTCGCTCGGGGCCCAAGAGACCCAGTACTTC
CASSPSLGAQETQYF